These 18 T cell receptor beta chains originate from one sample sequenced in a study of T cell responses to AZD1222 COVID-19 vaccine. Assay used: immunoSEQ multiplex PCR; TCRdb lists only in-frame clones, some missing. This sample yields over 120,000 clones, of which 80% to 95% are seen a single time; 3.5% to 4.5% belongs to the top ten. Material: peripheral blood, obtained 28 days after the second AZD1222 dose. The receptors stem from an adult who received the AZD1222 COVID-19 vaccine.

The chain links TRBV7-2 to TRBJ2-5; TRBD2 matches at 9 bases. The germline CDR1 and CDR2 sequences are SGHTA and FQGNSA. The CDR3 length is 15 residues. V trimming: 2 bases; J trimming: 3 bases; junction bases outside the gene matches: 4. The CDR3, as DNA: TGTGCCAGCAGCTTACAACTAGCGGGCGAAGAGACCCAGTACTTC. This sequence encodes CASSLQLAGEETQYF.

This chain uses TRBV28 with TRBJ2-6; D is undetermined. Trimming took 5 bases from V and 0 from J, leaving 11 bases between them. The CDR3 is 16 residues long. Germline V gene sequence: CDR1 MDHEN, CDR2 SYDVKM. Written as DNA, the CDR3 is TGTGCCAGCAGTCCCCCCGCTACCTCTGGGGCCAACGTCCTGACTTTC. It translates to CASSPPATSGANVLTF.

This chain uses TRBV2 with TRBJ1-3, with unresolved D. Germline CDR1 SNHLY, CDR2 FYNNEI. The CDR3 is 14 residues long. Trimming removed 8 bases from V and 0 bases from J, with 11 bases in between. The DNA of the CDR3 is TGTGCCAGCTGGGCGCAGGTCTCTGGAAACACCATATATTTT. Translating it yields CASWAQVSGNTIYF. The full variable domain, with the rest looked up from reference TRBV2 and TRBJ1-3, is EPEVTQTPSHQVTQMGQEVILRCVPISNHLYFYWYRQILGQKVEFLVSFYNNEISEKSEIFDDQFSVERPDGSNFTLKIRSTKLEDSAMYFCASWAQVSGNTIYFGEGSWLTVV.

The chain has TRBV19 and TRBJ1-1, with D possibly TRBD1 on 5 matching bases. This CDR3 has 14 residues. Germline V gene lookup returns CDR1 LNHDA and CDR2 SQIVND (reference sequence). The V and J ends lost 7 bases and 5 bases respectively, with 17 bases between them. CDR3 DNA sequence: TGTGCCAGTACTCCCATGGGGGTTGGGACTGAAGCTTTCTTT. It translates to CASTPMGVGTEAFF.

This CDR3 reads CAISESPTGGTEAFF. The CDR3, as DNA: TGTGCCATCAGTGAGTCCCCGACCGGGGGGACTGAAGCTTTCTTT. V is TRBV10-3 and J is TRBJ1-1; a possible D gene is TRBD1 (5 bases). This CDR3 comprises 15 residues. Germline V lookup: CDR1 ENHRY, CDR2 SYGVKD. V was pared by 0 bases and J by 5 bases, with 13 bases between.

J is TRBJ1-5 and V is TRBV27; no clear D gene. Germline V lookup: CDR1 MNHEY, CDR2 SMNVEV (reference sequence). Between the trimmed V and J ends, which lost 0 bases and 6 bases, there was a span of 6 bases. This CDR3 comprises 13 residues. The CDR3: CASSLSGFQPQHF. The CDR3 DNA reads as TGTGCCAGCAGTTTATCGGGATTTCAGCCCCAGCATTTT.

The gene calls are TRBV2 and TRBJ2-5, with 10 bases fitting TRBD2. In germline, CDR1 is SNHLY, CDR2 FYNNEI. The ends lost 4 bases at V and 1 base at J; junction bases unmatched: 3. The CDR3 is 15 residues long. The CDR3 nucleotides read TGTGCCAGCAGTGCGAGGACTAGCGGCCAAGAGACCCAGTACTTC. Protein product: CASSARTSGQETQYF.

This chain connects TRBV5-1 to TRBJ2-7, with 9 bases that match TRBD2. The CDR3 extends over 15 amino acids. After removal of 4 bases from V and 5 bases from J, the junction contained 10 bases not matched to a gene. From germline, CDR1 is SGHRS and CDR2 YFSETQ. CDR3 bases: TGCGCCAGCAGCCCACCGACTAGCGGAGGGGACGAGCAGTACTTC. Its translation: CASSPPTSGGDEQYF.

This clone was detected only once. The rearrangement uses TRBV11-2 and TRBJ2-6, with 7 bases lining up with TRBD1. The junction had 7 bases not matched to a gene; V was cut back by 2 bases and J by 3 bases. Germline CDR1 and CDR2: SGHAT and FQNNGV. The CDR3 has 17 amino acids. CDR3 DNA: TGTGCCAGCAGCTTATCGCTAGGGGGCGGTGGGGCCAACGTCCTGACTTTC. Translated: CASSLSLGGGGANVLTF. The full variable domain, completed using reference TRBV11-2 and TRBJ2-6, is EAGVAQSPRYKIIEKRQSVAFWCNPISGHATLYWYQQILGQGPKLLIQFQNNGVVDDSQLPKDRFSAERLKGVDSTLKIQPAKLEDSAVYLCASSLSLGGGGANVLTFGAGSRLTVL.

V is TRBV7-8 and J is TRBJ2-7; D is perhaps TRBD1 (6 bases). This CDR3 has 16 residues. Between the trimmed V and J ends, which lost 0 bases and 1 base, there was a span of 13 bases. Germline CDR1 is SGHVS and CDR2 is FQNEAQ. CDR3 sequence (DNA): TGTGCCAGCAGCTTAGCGTCCGGGACACAGTCCTACGAGCAGTACTTC. Protein: CASSLASGTQSYEQYF.

The gene calls are TRBV28 and TRBJ1-2, with 7 bases lining up with TRBD1. CDR1 MDHEN and CDR2 SYDVKM come from the germline V gene. The trim removed 5 bases at V and 3 bases at J, leaving 9 bases unmatched. The CDR3 length is 15 residues. The CDR3 DNA sequence: TGTGCCAGCAGTCCATCACGACAGGGATACTATGGCTACACCTTC. Translating gives CASSPSRQGYYGYTF.

This clone appeared a single time. The CDR3, as DNA: TGTGCCAGCAGCCCCTTCGGGACTAGCAGGAATGAGCAGTTCTTC. This translates into CASSPFGTSRNEQFF. The chain uses TRBV14 and TRBJ2-1, with 9 bases lining up with TRBD2. This CDR3 comprises 15 residues. With 4 bases clipped from V and 7 bases from J, the junction kept 8 bases outside the gene matches. Germline V gene sequence: CDR1 SGHDN, CDR2 FVKESK.

The gene calls are TRBV6-5 and TRBJ1-1; D remains unclear. The CDR3 spans 13 residues. V gave up 0 bases and J gave up 4 bases, with 6 bases separating them. CDR1 is MNHEY and CDR2 is SVGAGI in the germline V gene. CDR3 coding DNA: TGTGCCAGCAGTTACTCCTGGGGCACTGAAGCTTTCTTT. It encodes CASSYSWGTEAFF.

The V call is TRBV9, the J call TRBJ2-7; D is possibly TRBD2 (5 bases). From germline, CDR1 is SGDLS and CDR2 YYNGEE. CDR3 length equals 13 residues. With 0 bases removed from V and 7 bases from J, the gap between germline ends came to 11 bases. The CDR3 loop reads CASSVVPSGEQYF. CDR3 bases: TGTGCCAGCAGCGTAGTCCCCTCGGGAGAGCAGTACTTC. The variable domain in full, with the rest retrieved from reference TRBV9 and TRBJ2-7, is DSGVTQTPKHLITATGQRVTLRCSPRSGDLSVYWYQQSLDQGLQFLIQYYNGEERAKGNILERFSAQQFPDLHSELNLSSLELGDSALYFCASSVVPSGEQYFGPGTRLTVT.

This chain uses TRBV6-5 with TRBJ2-7; weak D call: TRBD1 (7 bases). V lost 11 bases and J 1 base, leaving 12 bases between the germline ends. This CDR3 is built from 12 residues. Germline values: CDR1 MNHEY, CDR2 SVGAGI. CDR3 sequence reads: CAGGGGSYEQYF. In DNA, the CDR3 is TGTGCCGGAGGGGGCGGTTCCTACGAGCAGTACTTC.

The chain carries TRBV2 and TRBJ2-3, with TRBD1 matching 8 bases. This CDR3 region has 15 residues. V shed 3 bases and J 4 bases; nucleotides not matched to a gene: 6. CDR1 is SNHLY and CDR2 is FYNNEI in the germline V gene. This chain's CDR3 is CASSEQGAVSDTQYF. In nucleotides, the CDR3 is TGTGCCAGCAGTGAGCAGGGGGCCGTGTCAGATACGCAGTATTTT.

The chain carries TRBV19 and TRBJ2-3; D is perhaps TRBD2 (5 bases). Germline lookup yields CDR1 LNHDA and CDR2 SQIVND (reference sequence). Trimming removed 6 bases from V and 1 base from J, with 14 bases in between. The CDR3 runs 15 residues. In nucleotides, the CDR3 is TGTGCCAGTAGGGTCGCGGGTGGGGGCACAGATACGCAGTATTTT. Translating it yields CASRVAGGGTDTQYF.

The rearrangement joins TRBV6-5 to TRBJ2-5; unclear D gene. Per germline, CDR1 MNHEY and CDR2 SVGAGI. The CDR3 sequence is 14 residues long. With 6 bases removed from V and 4 bases from J, the gap between germline ends came to 15 bases. The CDR3 DNA sequence: TGTGCCAGCAGGCGTAGGACGGCCTCAGAGACCCAGTACTTC. Protein: CASRRRTASETQYF.